A single sample is the source of the 14 T cell receptor beta chains below, sequenced in a study of regulatory T cells in long-lasting Graves disease. Regarding time point: persistent/refractory GD, antithyroid drugs over 5 years with positive TRAb. The TCR library used RNA extracted from PBMCs. Assembly of TCR beta libraries relied on iRepertoire HTBI primers together with Arm-PCR of CDR3 regions. TCRdb re-called the multiplex PCR reads with MiXCR, one entry per CDR3 protein. This sample has under 500,000 distinct CDR3 sequences, with less than 25% found just once. Sequencing used peripheral blood mononuclear cells (PBMCs), obtained when the disease was refractory, from a patient treated with antithyroid drugs. The source of these receptors is a female donor with Graves disease.

The V call is TRBV4-1, the J call TRBJ2-7, with unresolved D. This CDR3 is 15 amino acids long. V lost 0 bases and J 2 bases, leaving 11 bases between the germline ends. Germline V gene data show CDR1 as MGHRA and CDR2 as YSYEKL. Here the CDR3 DNA reads TGCGCCAGCAGCCAAGAAGGAGTTGGAGCCTACGAGCAGTACTTC. Residues: CASSQEGVGAYEQYF.

Ten or more counts support this clonotype. V gene TRBV7-2 combines with J gene TRBJ2-2; no clear D gene. The CDR3 extends over 15 amino acids. V was trimmed by 5 bases and J by 7 bases, leaving 17 bases between them. Germline V gives CDR1 SGHTA, CDR2 FQGNSA. Written as DNA, the CDR3 is TGTGCCAGCAGCCTCACCTGGGTACCCGGCGGGGAGCTGTTTTTT. It codes for CASSLTWVPGGELFF. The full variable domain, in which reference TRBV7-2 and TRBJ2-2 provide the parts outside the CDR3, is GAGVSQSPSNKVTEKGKDVELRCDPISGHTALYWYRQSLGQGLEFLIYFQGNSAPDKSGLPSDRFSAERTGGSVSTLTIQRTQQEDSAVYLCASSLTWVPGGELFFGEGSRLTVL.

In its sample, this clonotype was seen a few times. The chain's CDR3 is CASSIGTRGELFF. For the CDR3, the DNA is TGTGCCAGTAGTATCGGGACTCGCGGGGAGCTGTTTTTT. The chain combines TRBV19 with TRBJ2-2; maybe TRBD2 (6 bases). The CDR3 is made up of 13 amino acids. Per germline, CDR1 LNHDA and CDR2 SQIVND (reference sequence). The V end was cut by 3 bases, the J end by 7 bases, with 9 bases between.

This clonotype was found a few times. The chain employs TRBV6-4 and TRBJ2-1; D is unresolved. V gave up 0 bases and J gave up 5 bases, with 11 bases separating them. Germline V CDR1 and CDR2: MRHNA, SNTAGT. This CDR3 contains 15 residues. CDR3 sequence: CASSDSLSGNNEQFF. CDR3 nucleotides: TGTGCCAGCAGTGACTCATTATCCGGCAACAATGAGCAGTTCTTC.

This clonotype was detected only a few times. This rearrangement joins TRBV10-3 to TRBJ1-2, with D possibly TRBD1 on 6 matching bases. V lost 7 bases and J 3 bases, leaving 12 bases between the germline ends. Germline loops: CDR1 ENHRY, CDR2 SYGVKD. CDR3 length: 13 residues. The CDR3 coding sequence is TGTGCCATCAATCAACAGGGTTACTATGGCTACACCTTC. As protein: CAINQQGYYGYTF.

The V gene is TRBV7-9, the J gene TRBJ1-1; perhaps TRBD1 as D (5 bases). CDR1 is SEHNR, CDR2 FQNEAQ, per germline (reference sequence). The CDR3 length is 14 residues. The V end was cut by 5 bases, the J end by 1 base, with 11 bases between. CDR3 in amino acids: CASSDLTANTEAFF. The CDR3 bases are TGTGCCAGCAGCGACTTGACAGCGAACACTGAAGCTTTCTTT.

The V call is TRBV6-2 or TRBV6-3, the J call TRBJ1-6, with D perhaps matching TRBD1 (5 bases). Looked up from germline, CDR1 is MNHEY and CDR2 is SVGEGT. This CDR3 has 13 amino acids. V dropped 5 bases and J dropped 7 bases, with 9 bases sitting between them. CDR3 coding DNA: TGTGCCAGCAGTGACGGGACGAATTCACCCCTCCACTTT. Translating gives CASSDGTNSPLHF.

The table lists this clonotype with a few counts. This chain links TRBV2 with TRBJ2-7; 10 nucleotides agree with TRBD2. V shed 4 bases, J shed 12 bases, and the junction held 3 bases outside the gene matches. This CDR3 is 11 amino acids long. The germline V gene encodes CDR1 SNHLY and CDR2 FYNNEI. The CDR3 region is CASSASGSLYF. DNA of the CDR3: TGTGCCAGCAGTGCTAGCGGGAGTTTGTACTTC.

The chain employs TRBV7-9 and TRBJ2-7, with 11 bases matching TRBD1. Per germline, CDR1 SEHNR and CDR2 FQNEAQ (reference sequence). Trimming cost V 3 bases and J 3 bases; bases outside gene matches: 4. The CDR3 loop spans 15 amino acids. The DNA of the CDR3 is TGTGCCAGCAGCTTGGGACAGGGGGGATTCTACGAGCAGTACTTC. This gives the protein CASSLGQGGFYEQYF.

This clonotype was detected many times. The chain couples TRBV6-1 to TRBJ2-7; maybe TRBD2 (6 bases). Germline V gene lookup returns CDR1 MNHNS and CDR2 SASEGT. Between the trimmed V and J ends, which lost 6 bases and 3 bases, there was a span of 21 bases. There are 16 residues in the CDR3. DNA of the CDR3: TGTGCCAGCAGCCAACCGGGACTTCACTTTTTCTACGAGCAGTACTTC. Amino acids: CASSQPGLHFFYEQYF.

This clonotype was counted only a few times. The V and J genes are TRBV6-1 and TRBJ2-2, with 11 bases lining up with TRBD2. Trimming took 6 bases from V and 6 from J; bases not matched to a gene: 12. CDR3 size: 17 residues. Germline CDR1 and CDR2: MNHNS and SASEGT. This CDR3 is CASRNRGHSGRAGELFF. DNA of the CDR3: TGTGCCAGCAGGAACAGGGGCCATAGCGGGAGGGCCGGGGAGCTGTTTTTT.

Many counts were recorded for this clonotype. This sequence joins TRBV7-2 and TRBJ2-7; D is undetermined. This CDR3 spans 13 amino acids. Trimming cost V 1 base and J 2 bases, with 6 bases left between them. Looked up from germline, CDR1 is SGHTA and CDR2 is FQGNSA. This CDR3 is CASSLDPPYEQYF. CDR3 DNA: TGTGCCAGCAGCTTAGACCCACCCTACGAGCAGTACTTC. Variable domain in full (rest from reference TRBV7-2 and TRBJ2-7): GAGVSQSPSNKVTEKGKDVELRCDPISGHTALYWYRQSLGQGLEFLIYFQGNSAPDKSGLPSDRFSAERTGGSVSTLTIQRTQQEDSAVYLCASSLDPPYEQYFGPGTRLTVT.

This clonotype turned up a few times. The V gene is TRBV3-1, the J gene TRBJ2-5, with TRBD2 matching over 13 bases. In germline, CDR1 is LGHDT, CDR2 YNNKEL (reference sequence). This CDR3 comprises 20 residues. V was clipped by 3 bases and J by 2 bases; unmatched bases: 15. The DNA for the CDR3 is TGTGCCAGCAGCCAGAGCCAATCGGGACTAGCGGGAACGGGGCAAGAGACCCAGTACTTC. Translating gives CASSQSQSGLAGTGQETQYF.

There are a few counts of this clonotype. V and J are TRBV3-1 and TRBJ2-5; TRBD2 matches at 12 bases. The CDR3 totals 18 residues. Germline V gene lookup returns CDR1 LGHDT and CDR2 YNNKEL (reference sequence). V was clipped by 1 base and J by 3 bases; unmatched bases: 9. CDR3 amino acids: CASSQVLAGGIREETQYF. The CDR3 DNA is TGTGCCAGCAGCCAAGTACTAGCGGGAGGAATCCGAGAAGAGACCCAGTACTTC.